These 18 T cell receptor beta chains originate from one sample sequenced in a study of cytomegalovirus exposure and HLA in healthy donors. It was with 60 Vbeta and 13 Jbeta primers that the PCR ran. Sequencing used immunoSEQ multiplex PCR; TCRdb keeps in-frame clones, though not all of them. The table lists approximately 160,000 clones, over 60% of them singletons. The sequenced sample consisted of PBMCs. Receptors were obtained from a woman between 25 and 40 years old in good health and CMV-seronegative.

This sequence joins TRBV6-1 and TRBJ2-1, with TRBD2 identical over 9 bases. This CDR3 is built from 15 residues. The V gene end was trimmed by 1 base and the J gene end by 9 bases; junction bases not matched to a gene: 7. Germline lookup yields CDR1 MNHNS and CDR2 SASEGT. The CDR3 loop is CASSEGLAGASEQFF. Here the CDR3 DNA reads TGTGCCAGCAGTGAAGGGTTAGCGGGAGCGAGTGAGCAGTTCTTC.

The CDR3 here is CSAAGIYTDTQYF. In nucleotides, the CDR3 is TGCAGCGCAGCGGGGATTTACACAGATACGCAGTATTTT. The chain recombines TRBV29-1 with TRBJ2-3; 7 bases are a match to TRBD2. The J segment lost 2 bases and the V segment lost 7 bases, leaving 6 bases of the junction unmatched. The CDR3 covers 13 residues. Germline V lookup: CDR1 SQVTM, CDR2 ANQGSEA.

This clone is a singleton in its sample. Its ends do not fully match the called genes, so a read error is possible. The chain is built from TRBV7-7 and TRBJ1-3; maybe TRBD1 (6 bases). The CDR3 length is 14 residues. The germline V gene encodes CDR1 SSHAT and CDR2 FNYEAQ (reference sequence). Here the CDR3 reads CASSLRQGINTIYF. The CDR3 DNA reads as TGTGCTAGCAGCTTGAGGCAGGGGATAAACACCATATATTTT.

The V gene is TRBV4-3, the J gene TRBJ2-3; maybe TRBD1 (7 bases). The CDR3 is 15 residues long. Per the germline V gene, CDR1 is LGHNA and CDR2 is YSLEER. V was trimmed by 11 bases and J by 2 bases, leaving 20 bases between them. CDR3 region: CASQGGMGVTDTQYF. CDR3 in DNA: TGCGCCTCCCAGGGGGGCATGGGGGTCACAGATACGCAGTATTTT.

This chain joins TRBV12-5 and TRBJ2-7, with 8 positions matching TRBD2. The CDR3 loop spans 15 amino acids. The V gene end was trimmed by 5 bases and the J gene end by 0 bases; junction bases not matched to a gene: 6. Germline CDR1 and CDR2: LGHNT and FRNRAP. CDR3 region: CASGILAARSYEQYF. DNA for the CDR3: TGTGCTAGTGGTATACTAGCGGCCCGCTCCTACGAGCAGTACTTC.

The chain joins TRBV2 to TRBJ1-1; TRBD1 might be the D (5 bases). Germline values: CDR1 SNHLY, CDR2 FYNNEI. The CDR3 consists of 15 residues. Trimming cost V 4 bases and J 4 bases, with 16 bases left between them. In nucleotides, the CDR3 is TGTGCCAGCAGTGTACGGGGCGGGGGGTTCACTGAAGCTTTCTTT. Translating gives CASSVRGGGFTEAFF.

J is TRBJ1-2 and V is TRBV7-9; D unresolved. Germline lookup yields CDR1 SEHNR and CDR2 FQNEAQ (reference sequence). V lost 7 bases and J lost 4, with 19 bases in between. The CDR3 totals 15 residues. CDR3 sequence reads: CASTQSRAGGYGYTF. CDR3 coding DNA: TGTGCCAGCACCCAGAGCCGGGCGGGCGGCTATGGCTACACCTTC.

The chain links TRBV6-5 to TRBJ2-3; weak D call: TRBD2 (5 bases). In germline, CDR1 is MNHEY, CDR2 SVGAGI. Trimming cost V 2 bases and J 7 bases, with 7 bases left between them. The CDR3 has 12 residues. CDR3 DNA: TGTGCCAGCAGTTACCCCGGGAATACGCAGTATTTT. It specifies CASSYPGNTQYF.

This clone has ten or more counts. The genes are TRBV7-9 and TRBJ1-5, with 8 bases fitting TRBD1. From germline, CDR1 is SEHNR and CDR2 FQNEAQ (reference sequence). V shed 5 bases, J shed 4 bases, and the junction held 4 bases outside the gene matches. The CDR3 is made up of 14 amino acids. In DNA, the CDR3 is TGTGCCAGCAGCCAAGGGACAGGAAATCAGCCCCAGCATTTT. Its translation: CASSQGTGNQPQHF.

The genes are TRBV7-8 and TRBJ1-5; TRBD1 is a possible D gene (6 bases). V lost 5 bases to trimming and J lost 1 base, with 12 bases between them. The CDR3 runs to 15 residues. Germline values: CDR1 SGHVS, CDR2 FQNEAQ. The CDR3 reads CASSSTGSSNQPQHF. CDR3 DNA: TGTGCCAGCAGCAGCACAGGGTCCAGCAATCAGCCCCAGCATTTT.

J is TRBJ1-4 and V is TRBV2; 7 nucleotides match TRBD1. The CDR3 loop spans 15 amino acids. V lost 4 bases and J lost 6; bases outside the gene matches: 8. Germline V lookup: CDR1 SNHLY, CDR2 FYNNEI. CDR3 sequence reads: CASSALTGRDEKLFF. CDR3 sequence (DNA): TGTGCCAGCAGTGCCTTGACAGGGCGAGATGAAAAACTGTTTTTT. The variable domain in full, completed from reference TRBV2 and TRBJ1-4, reads EPEVTQTPSHQVTQMGQEVILRCVPISNHLYFYWYRQILGQKVEFLVSFYNNEISEKSEIFDDQFSVERPDGSNFTLKIRSTKLEDSAMYFCASSALTGRDEKLFFGSGTQLSVL.

The chain couples TRBV5-4 to TRBJ1-1; 7 bases match TRBD1. This CDR3 contains 16 residues. J gave up 4 bases and V 3 bases, and 12 bases lay outside the gene matches. The V gene's germline CDR1 is SGHNT and CDR2 YYREEE (reference sequence). The CDR3 here is CASSSEQGGAATEAFF. The CDR3 bases are TGTGCCAGCAGCTCAGAACAAGGGGGCGCAGCCACTGAAGCTTTCTTT.

The CDR3 sequence is CASSQGQGASYEQYF. In DNA, the CDR3 is TGCGCCAGCAGCCAAGGGCAGGGGGCTTCCTACGAGCAGTACTTC. The J gene is TRBJ2-7, the V gene TRBV4-1, with 8 bases identical to TRBD1. The germline CDR1 and CDR2 sequences are MGHRA and YSYEKL. The V and J ends lost 1 base and 1 base, in that order; junction bases with no gene match: 3. This CDR3 is 15 amino acids long.

The rearrangement links TRBV7-2 to TRBJ2-3; D uncertain. Trimming removed 4 bases at V and 3 bases at J, with 8 bases between. CDR1 SGHTA and CDR2 FQGNSA come from the germline V gene. The CDR3 runs 13 residues. The CDR3 loop reads CASSSVGTDTQYF. CDR3 coding DNA: TGTGCCAGCAGCTCGGTCGGGACAGATACGCAGTATTTT.

This rearrangement joins TRBV5-1 to TRBJ1-5; TRBD1 aligns across 11 bases. Germline V gene lookup returns CDR1 SGHRS and CDR2 YFSETQ. The V gene end was trimmed by 4 bases and the J gene end by 7 bases; junction bases not matched to a gene: 4. The CDR3 is 14 residues long. The CDR3 sequence: CASSPGQGGQPQHF. The CDR3 DNA reads as TGCGCCAGCAGCCCGGGACAGGGGGGCCAGCCCCAGCATTTT.

This chain connects TRBV4-2 to TRBJ2-1, with TRBD2 matching over 7 bases. The trim removed 1 base at V and 7 bases at J, leaving 4 bases unmatched. The CDR3 runs to 14 residues. Looked up from germline, CDR1 is LGHNA and CDR2 is YNFKEQ. This chain's CDR3 is CASSQVGGSNEQFF. The CDR3 DNA sequence: TGTGCCAGCAGCCAAGTGGGCGGGAGTAATGAGCAGTTCTTC.

V is TRBV7-2 and J is TRBJ2-5, with a tentative D call TRBD1 (6 bases). This CDR3 is 16 amino acids long. V was clipped by 2 bases and J by 1 base, with 14 bases between them. Germline V gene data show CDR1 as SGHTA and CDR2 as FQGNSA. CDR3 DNA sequence: TGTGCCAGCAGCTTACTGGGAACAGGGCTCCAAGAGACCCAGTACTTC. It is translated as CASSLLGTGLQETQYF.

The V gene is TRBV12-5, the J gene TRBJ1-6; D is undetermined. The CDR3 runs 16 residues. The germline V gene encodes CDR1 LGHNT and CDR2 FRNRAP. V lost 4 bases, J lost 8 bases, and 18 bases lay in between. CDR3 region: CASGYLSGLAHSPLHF. The CDR3 DNA reads TGTGCTAGTGGTTACCTGTCCGGACTCGCCCATTCACCCCTCCACTTT. The full variable domain, with the rest looked up from reference TRBV12-5 and TRBJ1-6, is DARVTQTPRHKVTEMGQEVTMRCQPILGHNTVFWYRQTMMQGLELLAYFRNRAPLDDSGMPKDRFSAEMPDATLATLKIQPSEPRDSAVYFCASGYLSGLAHSPLHFGNGTRLTVT.